The source of this TCR beta chain is a study of blood T cell repertoires in COVID-19. In the study overall: Specimens from acute and convalescent COVID-19 originated in the United States, Italy and Spain. Sample material is recorded as cDNA or gDNA derived from T cells, B-cell-depleted T cells, or PBMCs.

Germline lookup yields CDR1 LGHNA and CDR2 YNFKEQ. There are 14 residues in the CDR3. Trimming took 0 bases from V and 4 from J, leaving 9 bases between them. Authors' methods: Quantification of nucleated cells was approximated via reference gene primer amplification. Profiled with immunoSEQ multiplex PCR; TCRdb holds only in-frame clones, not every one. V and J calls and clone size come straight from that table; D and trimming were deduced from the DNA. The repertoire holds roughly 250,000 clones, with about 83% as singletons. V is TRBV4-2 and J is TRBJ1-2; D is unclear. The TCR sequence derives from a woman aged 40 to 50 who had recovered from COVID-19. The sample comprised peripheral blood. This CDR3 is CASSQDGGLYGYTF. Written as DNA, the CDR3 is TGTGCCAGCAGCCAAGACGGAGGGCTCTATGGCTACACCTTC.